This T cell receptor (beta chain) was sequenced for a study of cytomegalovirus exposure and HLA in healthy donors. The PCR was carried out with 60 Vbeta primers and 13 Jbeta primers. TCRdb's table, derived via immunoSEQ multiplex PCR, lists solely in-frame clones and lacks some. This sample has under 150,000 clones, with about three quarters found just once. Points from the study as a whole: Presence/absence analyses took donor sequencing depth as roughly uniform. Differences between HLA loci emerged in a later analysis of TCR association rates, with DRB1 most and HLA-C fewest. In most subjects, TCR beta sequences reportedly gave accurate predictions of HLA-A and HLA-B alleles.

As concerns this clone: Its antigen is currently unknown.

The J segment lost 4 bases and the V segment lost 10 bases, leaving 5 bases of the junction unmatched. Germline V gene sequence: CDR1 SNHLY, CDR2 FYNNEI. The CDR3 is 15 amino acids. V usage is TRBV2 and J usage is TRBJ2-1; 15 bases are shared with TRBD2. Sequenced sample: PBMCs. This receptor was identified in a man in his forties or fifties in good health and CMV-seropositive. DNA of the CDR3: TGTGCCATCCGGACTAGCGGGAGGGGGTACAATGAGCAGTTCTTC. Residues: CAIRTSGRGYNEQFF.